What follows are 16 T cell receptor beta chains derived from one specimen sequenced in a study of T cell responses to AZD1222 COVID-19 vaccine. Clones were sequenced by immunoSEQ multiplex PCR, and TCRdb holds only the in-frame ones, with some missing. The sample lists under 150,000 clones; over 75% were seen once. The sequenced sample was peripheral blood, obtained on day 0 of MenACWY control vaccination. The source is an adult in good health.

CDR3 residues: CASSAMTGVSTEAFF. The CDR3 bases are TGTGCCAGCAGCGCCATGACAGGCGTGAGCACTGAAGCTTTCTTT. V and J are TRBV5-4 and TRBJ1-1, with D maybe TRBD1 (6 bases). With 4 bases removed from V and 4 bases from J, the gap between germline ends came to 17 bases. The CDR3 totals 15 residues. Germline CDR1 is SGHNT and CDR2 is YYREEE (reference sequence).

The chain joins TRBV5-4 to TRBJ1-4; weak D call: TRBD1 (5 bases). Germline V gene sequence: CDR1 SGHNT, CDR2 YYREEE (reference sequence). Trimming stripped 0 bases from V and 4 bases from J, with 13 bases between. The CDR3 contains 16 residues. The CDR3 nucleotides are TGTGCCAGCAGCTTGGATCCCCCAGGGCGTAATGAAAAACTGTTTTTT. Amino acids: CASSLDPPGRNEKLFF.

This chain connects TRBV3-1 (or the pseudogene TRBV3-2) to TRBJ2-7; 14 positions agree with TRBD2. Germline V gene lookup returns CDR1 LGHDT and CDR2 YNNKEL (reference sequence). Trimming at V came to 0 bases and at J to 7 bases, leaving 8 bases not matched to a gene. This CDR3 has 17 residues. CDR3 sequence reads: CASSQEWTSGRIGEQYF. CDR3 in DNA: TGTGCCAGCAGCCAAGAGTGGACTAGCGGGAGGATCGGTGAGCAGTACTTC.

The CDR3 nucleotides are TGTGCCAGCAGTACACAGGACCCCAAAAACATTCAGTACTTC. Its protein product is CASSTQDPKNIQYF. J is TRBJ2-4 and V is TRBV28, with D maybe TRBD1 (5 bases). This CDR3 is built from 14 residues. V was clipped by 5 bases and J by 2 bases, with 10 bases between them. The germline CDR1 and CDR2 sequences are MDHEN and SYDVKM.

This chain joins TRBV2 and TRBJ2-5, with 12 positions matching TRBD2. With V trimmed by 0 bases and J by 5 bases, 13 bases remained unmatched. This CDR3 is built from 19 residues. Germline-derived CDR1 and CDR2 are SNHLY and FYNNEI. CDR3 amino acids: CASSEAGLAGGDPAETQYF. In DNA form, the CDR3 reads TGTGCCAGCAGTGAAGCGGGACTAGCGGGCGGAGACCCTGCGGAGACCCAGTACTTC.

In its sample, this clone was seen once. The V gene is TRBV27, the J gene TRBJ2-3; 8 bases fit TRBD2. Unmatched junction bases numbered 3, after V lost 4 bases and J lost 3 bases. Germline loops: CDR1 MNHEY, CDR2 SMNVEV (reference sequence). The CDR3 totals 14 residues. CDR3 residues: CASSWTSQTDTQYF. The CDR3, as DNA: TGTGCCAGCAGTTGGACTAGCCAGACAGATACGCAGTATTTT.

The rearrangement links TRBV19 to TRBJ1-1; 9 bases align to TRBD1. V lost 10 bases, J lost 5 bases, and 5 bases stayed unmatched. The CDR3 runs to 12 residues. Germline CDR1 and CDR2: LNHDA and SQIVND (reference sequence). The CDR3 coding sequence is TGTGCCACCCGACAGGGGGTGACTGAAGCTTTCTTT. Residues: CATRQGVTEAFF. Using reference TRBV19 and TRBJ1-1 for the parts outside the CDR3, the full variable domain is DGGITQSPKYLFRKEGQNVTLSCEQNLNHDAMYWYRQDPGQGLRLIYYSQIVNDFQKGDIAEGYSVSREKKESFPLTVTSAQKNPTAFYLCATRQGVTEAFFGQGTRLTVV.

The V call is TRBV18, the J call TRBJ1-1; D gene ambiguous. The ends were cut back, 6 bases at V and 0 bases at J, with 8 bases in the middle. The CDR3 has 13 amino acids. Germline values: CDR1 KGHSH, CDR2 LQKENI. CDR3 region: CASSYLLNTEAFF. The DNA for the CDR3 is TGTGCCAGCTCGTATCTACTGAACACTGAAGCTTTCTTT.

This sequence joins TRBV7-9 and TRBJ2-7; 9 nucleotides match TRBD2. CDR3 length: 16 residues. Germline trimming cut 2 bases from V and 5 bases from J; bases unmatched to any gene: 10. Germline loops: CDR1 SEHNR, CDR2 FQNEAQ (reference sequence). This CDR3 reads CASSLSSGGGFDEQYF. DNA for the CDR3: TGTGCCAGCAGCTTAAGTAGCGGGGGCGGGTTTGACGAGCAGTACTTC.

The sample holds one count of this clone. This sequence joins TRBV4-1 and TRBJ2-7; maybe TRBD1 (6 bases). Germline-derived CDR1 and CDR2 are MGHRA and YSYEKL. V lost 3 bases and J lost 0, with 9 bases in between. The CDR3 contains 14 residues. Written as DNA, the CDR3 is TGCGCCAGCAGCCATGGACAGCGCTCCTACGAGCAGTACTTC. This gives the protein CASSHGQRSYEQYF.

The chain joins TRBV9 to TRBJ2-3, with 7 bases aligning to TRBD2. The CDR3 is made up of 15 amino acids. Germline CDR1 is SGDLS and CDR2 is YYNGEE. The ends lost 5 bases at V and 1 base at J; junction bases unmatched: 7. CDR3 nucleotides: TGTGCCAGCAGTGAACTAGCGATGCGCACAGATACGCAGTATTTT. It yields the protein CASSELAMRTDTQYF.

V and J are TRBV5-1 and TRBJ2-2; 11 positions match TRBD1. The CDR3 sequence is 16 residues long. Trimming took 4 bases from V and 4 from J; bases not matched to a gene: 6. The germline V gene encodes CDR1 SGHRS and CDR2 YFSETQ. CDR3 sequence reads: CASSPGQGVTTGELFF. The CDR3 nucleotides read TGCGCCAGCAGCCCGGGACAGGGGGTAACCACCGGGGAGCTGTTTTTT.

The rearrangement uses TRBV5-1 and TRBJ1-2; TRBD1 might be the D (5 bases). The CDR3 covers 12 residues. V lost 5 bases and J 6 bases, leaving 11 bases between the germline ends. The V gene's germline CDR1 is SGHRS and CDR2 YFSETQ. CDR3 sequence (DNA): TGCGCCAGCAGTCAGCGGGGCGATGGCTACACCTTC. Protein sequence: CASSQRGDGYTF.

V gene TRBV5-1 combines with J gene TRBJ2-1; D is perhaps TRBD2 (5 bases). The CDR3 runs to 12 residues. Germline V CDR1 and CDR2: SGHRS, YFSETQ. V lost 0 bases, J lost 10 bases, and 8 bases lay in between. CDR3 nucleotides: TGCGCCAGCAGCTTGGCCTCGGGAGAGCAGTTCTTC. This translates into CASSLASGEQFF.

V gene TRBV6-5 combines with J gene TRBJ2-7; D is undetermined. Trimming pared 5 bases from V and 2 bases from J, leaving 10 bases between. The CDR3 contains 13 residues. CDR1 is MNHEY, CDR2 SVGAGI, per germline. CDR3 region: CASSRGGAYEQYF. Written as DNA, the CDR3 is TGTGCCAGCAGTAGAGGTGGGGCCTACGAGCAGTACTTC.

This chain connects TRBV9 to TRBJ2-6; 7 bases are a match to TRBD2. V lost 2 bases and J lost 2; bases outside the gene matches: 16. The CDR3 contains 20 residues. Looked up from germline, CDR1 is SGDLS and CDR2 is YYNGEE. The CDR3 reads CASSVTAGIAGTTGANVLTF. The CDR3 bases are TGTGCCAGCAGCGTTACGGCCGGAATAGCGGGTACCACTGGGGCCAACGTCCTGACTTTC.